The 10 T cell receptor beta chains below all came from one sample that was sequenced in a study of regulatory T cells in long-lasting Graves disease. CDR3-region Arm-PCR and iRepertoire HTBI primers produced the TCR beta libraries. Via MiXCR, TCRdb re-called the multiplex PCR reads, giving one row per CDR3 protein. The sample contains around 420,000 distinct CDR3 sequences, 15% of which appear only once. Time point of the sample: newly diagnosed GD, antithyroid drugs for less than 3 months. The TCR library used RNA extracted from PBMCs. The same sample was also used in a study of T cells in Graves' hyperthyroidism and ophthalmopathy.

Material: peripheral blood mononuclear cells (PBMCs), obtained at new diagnosis, from a patient treated with antithyroid drugs. The receptor set was obtained from a woman aged 40 to 50 with Graves disease.

This clonotype appeared many times. The genes are TRBV5-1 and TRBJ1-1; D not certain. This CDR3 is 13 amino acids long. V lost 4 bases and J lost 2, with 9 bases in between. Germline V gene lookup returns CDR1 SGHRS and CDR2 YFSETQ. CDR3 nucleotides: TGCGCCAGCAGCGAGGGTCCTAACACTGAAGCTTTCTTT. This codes for CASSEGPNTEAFF. Full variable domain (outside the CDR3, taken from reference TRBV5-1 and TRBJ1-1): KAGVTQTPRYLIKTRGQQVTLSCSPISGHRSVSWYQQTPGQGLQFLFEYFSETQRNKGNFPGRFSGRQFSNSRSEMNVSTLELGDSALYLCASSEGPNTEAFFGQGTRLTVV.

This clonotype showed up many times. The rearrangement joins TRBV7-3 to TRBJ2-5; TRBD2 matches at 12 bases. The CDR3 is 15 residues long. The junction had 5 bases not matched to a gene; V was cut back by 5 bases and J by 4 bases. Germline assignment: CDR1 SGHTA and CDR2 FQGTGA. CDR3 sequence reads: CASSPTSGRGETQYF. DNA of the CDR3: TGTGCCAGCAGCCCGACTAGCGGGAGAGGAGAGACCCAGTACTTC.

This clonotype has just a few counts. The chain recombines TRBV28 with TRBJ2-4, with a possible D match to TRBD1 (5 bases). The germline V and J ends were trimmed by 1 base and 1 base, with 14 bases remaining between them. The CDR3 has 17 amino acids. Germline V gives CDR1 MDHEN, CDR2 SYDVKM. The CDR3 nucleotides read TGTGCCAGCAGTTTATCCCGTCCCAGGGTGGCCAAAAACATTCAGTACTTC. Its translation is CASSLSRPRVAKNIQYF.

This clonotype was seen a handful of times. This sequence joins TRBV19 and TRBJ2-2; D remains ambiguous. Germline values: CDR1 LNHDA, CDR2 SQIVND (reference sequence). Between the trimmed V and J ends, which lost 5 bases and 6 bases, there was a span of 7 bases. The CDR3 consists of 12 residues. CDR3 residues: CASSGRPGELFF. The CDR3, as DNA: TGTGCCAGTAGTGGCCGCCCCGGGGAGCTGTTTTTT.

This clonotype has a count of ten or more. V and J are TRBV6-5 and TRBJ1-2; weak D call: TRBD1 (6 bases). The CDR3 totals 14 residues. Trimming stripped 0 bases from V and 5 bases from J, with 10 bases between. Germline V gene sequence: CDR1 MNHEY, CDR2 SVGAGI. The CDR3 coding sequence is TGTGCCAGCAGTTACTCGACACAGGGATATGGCTACACCTTC. This codes for CASSYSTQGYGYTF.

This clonotype was observed many times. The chain employs TRBV11-2 and TRBJ2-2; D is possibly TRBD1 or TRBD2 (5 bases each). Germline V gene data show CDR1 as SGHAT and CDR2 as FQNNGV. There are 15 residues in the CDR3. The V end lost 0 bases, the J end lost 8 bases, and 13 bases lay between the germline ends. The CDR3 DNA follows: TGTGCCAGCAGCTTAGAGGGGACCTGGTCGGGGGAGCTGTTTTTT. Protein: CASSLEGTWSGELFF.

This clonotype appeared once. The V and J genes are TRBV20-1 and TRBJ2-1; no clear D gene. This CDR3 contains 10 residues. The V end lost 5 bases, the J end lost 7 bases, and 6 bases lay between the germline ends. CDR1 is DFQATT, CDR2 SNEGSKA, per germline (reference sequence). Here the CDR3 reads CSAESNEQFF. DNA of the CDR3: TGCAGTGCTGAGTCAAATGAGCAGTTCTTC.

This chain uses TRBV25-1 with TRBJ2-1, with 8 bases identical to TRBD2. Germline values: CDR1 MGHDK, CDR2 SYGVNS. The CDR3 length is 19 residues. J gave up 0 bases and V 0 bases, and 10 bases lay outside the gene matches. This CDR3 is CASSEYFVQRESSYNEQFF. Here the CDR3 DNA reads TGTGCCAGCAGTGAATATTTCGTGCAGCGGGAGAGCTCCTACAATGAGCAGTTCTTC.

This clonotype has at least ten counts. This CDR3 reads CASSYSGTTANEQFF. The CDR3 region has the DNA TGTGCCAGCAGCTACAGCGGGACTACCGCCAATGAGCAGTTCTTC. The V gene is TRBV11-3, the J gene TRBJ2-1; 7 nucleotides match TRBD2. With V trimmed by 4 bases and J by 6 bases, 9 bases remained unmatched. The CDR3 loop spans 15 amino acids. CDR1 is SGHNT and CDR2 is YENEEA in the germline V gene.

Ten or more counts support this clonotype. The chain is built from TRBV6-1 and TRBJ2-3; 8 nucleotides line up with TRBD1. The V gene end was trimmed by 5 bases and the J gene end by 2 bases; junction bases not matched to a gene: 6. CDR3 length equals 15 residues. Germline loops: CDR1 MNHNS, CDR2 SASEGT. CDR3 DNA: TGTGCCAGCAGTCCCGGACAGGGCCTCACAGATACGCAGTATTTT. Its translation is CASSPGQGLTDTQYF.